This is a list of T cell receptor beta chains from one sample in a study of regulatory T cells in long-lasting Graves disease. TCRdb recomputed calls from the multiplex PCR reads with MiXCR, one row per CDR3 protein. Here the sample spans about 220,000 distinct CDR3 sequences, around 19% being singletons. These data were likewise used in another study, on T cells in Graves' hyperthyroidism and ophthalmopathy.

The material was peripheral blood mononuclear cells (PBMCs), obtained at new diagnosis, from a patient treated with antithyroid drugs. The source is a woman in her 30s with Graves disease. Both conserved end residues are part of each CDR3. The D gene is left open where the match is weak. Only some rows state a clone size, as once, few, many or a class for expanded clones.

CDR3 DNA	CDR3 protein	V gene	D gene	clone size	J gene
TGCGCCAGCAGCTTGGCAGGGGACGGTGGCTACACCTTC	CASSLAGDGGYTF	TRBV27	.	.	TRBJ1-2
TGTGCCAGCAGGGCGACAGGGGGTAGGAATACTGAAGCTTTCTTT	CASRATGGRNTEAFF	TRBV6-1	TRBD1	many	TRBJ1-1
TGTGCCAGCAGTGAAGCGCCTGGAGCGGGACGTTGGGAGACCCAGTACTTC	CASSEAPGAGRWETQYF	TRBV6-1	TRBD2	many	TRBJ2-5
TGTGCCAGCAGCTTCCAGTTCGGCCCTGAAGCTTTCTTT	CASSFQFGPEAFF	TRBV7-9	.	many	TRBJ1-1
TGTGCCAGTATGGGGCGGGCCCAGCCCCAGCATTTT	CASMGRAQPQHF	TRBV19	.	many	TRBJ1-5
TGTGCCAGCAGTCAATCGACAGGGGCGAACACTGAAGCTTTCTTT	CASSQSTGANTEAFF	TRBV2	TRBD1	many	TRBJ1-1
TGCAGTGCCCCCTTAGTAGGTCAGAATGAAAAACTGTTTTTT	CSAPLVGQNEKLFF	TRBV20-1	.	.	TRBJ1-4
TGTGCCAGCAGCTTAGCAACAGACGGGTATGGCTACACCTTC	CASSLATDGYGYTF	TRBV13	.	many	TRBJ1-2
TGTGCCAGCAGTACCGGGTTTTACTATGGCTACACCTTC	CASSTGFYYGYTF	TRBV28	.	many	TRBJ1-2
TGTGCCAGCAGCCAAAACGCAGGGTACGAGCAGTACTTC	CASSQNAGYEQYF	TRBV3-1	.	many	TRBJ2-7
TGCAGCGTTTCTCTCCAGAGTTCTAACTATGGCTACACCTTC	CSVSLQSSNYGYTF	TRBV29-1	.	many	TRBJ1-2